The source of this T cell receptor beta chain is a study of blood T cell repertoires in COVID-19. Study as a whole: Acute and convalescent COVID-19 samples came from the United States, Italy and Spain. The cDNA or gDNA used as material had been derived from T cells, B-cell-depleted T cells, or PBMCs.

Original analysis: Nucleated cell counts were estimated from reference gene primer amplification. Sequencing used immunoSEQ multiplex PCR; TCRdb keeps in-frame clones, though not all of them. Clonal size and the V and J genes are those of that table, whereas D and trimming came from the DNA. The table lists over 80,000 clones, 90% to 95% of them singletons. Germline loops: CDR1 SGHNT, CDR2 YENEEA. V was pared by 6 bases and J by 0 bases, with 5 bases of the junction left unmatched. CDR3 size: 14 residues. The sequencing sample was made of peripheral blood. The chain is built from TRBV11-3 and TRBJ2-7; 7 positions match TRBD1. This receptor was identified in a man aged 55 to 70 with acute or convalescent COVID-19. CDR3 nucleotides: TGTGCCAGCAGTATGACAGGGAGCTCCTACGAGCAGTACTTC. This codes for CASSMTGSSYEQYF.